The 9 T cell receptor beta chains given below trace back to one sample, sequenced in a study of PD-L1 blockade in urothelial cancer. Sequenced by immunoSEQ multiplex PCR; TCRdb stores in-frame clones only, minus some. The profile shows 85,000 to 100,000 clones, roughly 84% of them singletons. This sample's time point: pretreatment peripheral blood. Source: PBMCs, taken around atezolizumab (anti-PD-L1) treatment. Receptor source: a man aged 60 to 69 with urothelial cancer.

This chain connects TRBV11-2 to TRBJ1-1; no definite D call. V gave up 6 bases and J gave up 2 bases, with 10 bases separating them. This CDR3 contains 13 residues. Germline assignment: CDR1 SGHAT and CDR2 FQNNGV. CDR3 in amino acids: CASSWQYNTEAFF. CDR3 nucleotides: TGTGCCAGCAGTTGGCAGTACAACACTGAAGCTTTCTTT.

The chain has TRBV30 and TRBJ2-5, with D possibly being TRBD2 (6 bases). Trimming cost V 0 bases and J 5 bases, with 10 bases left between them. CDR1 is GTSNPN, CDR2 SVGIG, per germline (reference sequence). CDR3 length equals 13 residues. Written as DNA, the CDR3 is TGTGCCTGGAGTGTAATGGGAGGCGAGACCCAGTACTTC. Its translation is CAWSVMGGETQYF.

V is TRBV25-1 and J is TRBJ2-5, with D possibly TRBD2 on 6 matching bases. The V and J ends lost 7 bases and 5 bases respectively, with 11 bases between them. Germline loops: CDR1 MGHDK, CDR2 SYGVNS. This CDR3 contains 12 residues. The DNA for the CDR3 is TGTGCCAGCAATGGAGGGTTGGAGACCCAGTACTTC. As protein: CASNGGLETQYF.

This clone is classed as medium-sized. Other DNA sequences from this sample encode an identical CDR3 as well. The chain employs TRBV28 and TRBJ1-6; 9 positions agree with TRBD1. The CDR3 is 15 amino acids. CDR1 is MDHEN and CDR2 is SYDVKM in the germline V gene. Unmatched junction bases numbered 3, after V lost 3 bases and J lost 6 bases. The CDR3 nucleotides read TGTGCCAGCAGTTTGGGACAGGGTGGTAATTCACCCCTCCACTTT. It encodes CASSLGQGGNSPLHF.

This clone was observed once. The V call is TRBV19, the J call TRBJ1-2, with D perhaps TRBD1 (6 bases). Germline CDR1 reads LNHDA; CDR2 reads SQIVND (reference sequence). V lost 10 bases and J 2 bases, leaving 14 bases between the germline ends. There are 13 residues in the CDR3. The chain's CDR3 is CATTSGTNYGYTF. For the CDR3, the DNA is TGTGCCACCACCAGTGGGACAAACTATGGCTACACCTTC.

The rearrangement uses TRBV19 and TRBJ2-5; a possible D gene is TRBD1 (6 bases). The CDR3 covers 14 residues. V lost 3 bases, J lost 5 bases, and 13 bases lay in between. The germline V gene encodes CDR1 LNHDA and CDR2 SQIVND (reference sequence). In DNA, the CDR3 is TGTGCCAGTAGTATCCGGCACAGGGAGGAGACCCAGTACTTC. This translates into CASSIRHREETQYF.

DNA of the CDR3: TGCGCCAGCAGCCCCGGGGGAGTTGAAGATACGCAGTATTTT. This gives the protein CASSPGGVEDTQYF. The rearrangement uses TRBV5-1 and TRBJ2-3; maybe TRBD2 (6 bases). The ends were cut back, 4 bases at V and 5 bases at J, with 14 bases in the middle. Germline V gene sequence: CDR1 SGHRS, CDR2 YFSETQ. CDR3 length: 14 residues.

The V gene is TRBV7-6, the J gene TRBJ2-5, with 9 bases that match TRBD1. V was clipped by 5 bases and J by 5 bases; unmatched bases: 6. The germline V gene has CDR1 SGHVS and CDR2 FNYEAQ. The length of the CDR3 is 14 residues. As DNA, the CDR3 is TGTGCCAGCAGCCAAGGGACAGGGCTGGAGACCCAGTACTTC. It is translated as CASSQGTGLETQYF.

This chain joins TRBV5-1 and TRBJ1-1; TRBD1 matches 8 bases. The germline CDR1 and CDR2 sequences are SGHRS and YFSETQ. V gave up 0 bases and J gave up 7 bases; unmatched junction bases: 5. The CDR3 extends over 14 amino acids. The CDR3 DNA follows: TGCGCCAGCAGCTTGGCAGGGGGCGCAGGTGAAGCTTTCTTT. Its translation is CASSLAGGAGEAFF.